The clone carrying this T cell receptor beta chain has a handful of counts. Its antigen is undetermined. One junction end does not reproduce the germline sequence, and a read error may be involved. This entry belongs to a study of T cells after yellow fever vaccination. The CDR3 extends over 17 amino acids. From germline, CDR1 is SGHTA and CDR2 FQGTGA. Researchers made TCR cDNA using 5'RACE template switching, and this step added a universal primer site and UMIs. TCRdb reprocessed the 5' RACE reads via MiXCR and lists one record per CDR3 protein. The sample lists around 250,000 distinct CDR3 sequences, about 7.1% occurring once. General observations from the study: Peaking faster, on day 5 versus 15, the secondary response was nonetheless weaker. Reappearance after the booster was seen for most primary-vaccination clones, at about 95% CD4 and more than 80% CD8. Contaminating bulk clonotypes could be abundant in FACS-sorted repertoires.

The receptor comes from a man younger than 40 who received the YFV17D yellow fever vaccine. V gene TRBV7-3 combines with J gene TRBJ2-1; D perhaps matches TRBD2 (5 bases). The sequenced sample was CD4+ T cells sorted from PBMCs, obtained 15 days after the yellow fever booster vaccination. The CDR3 loop is CASSLGGPLHPYTEQFF. DNA for the CDR3: TGTGCCAGCAGCTTAGGCGGGCCCTTACACCCCTACACTGAGCAGTTCTTC.